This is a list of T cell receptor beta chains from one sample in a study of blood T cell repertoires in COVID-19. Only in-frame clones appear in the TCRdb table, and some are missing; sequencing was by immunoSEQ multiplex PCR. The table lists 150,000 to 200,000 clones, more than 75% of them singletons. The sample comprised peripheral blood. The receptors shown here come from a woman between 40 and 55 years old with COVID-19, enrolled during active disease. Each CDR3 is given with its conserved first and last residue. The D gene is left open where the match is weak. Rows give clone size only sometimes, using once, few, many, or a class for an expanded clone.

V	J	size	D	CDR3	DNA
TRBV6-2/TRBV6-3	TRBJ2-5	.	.	CASSYSKGAETQYF	TGTGCCAGCAGTTACTCGAAAGGGGCAGAGACCCAGTACTTC
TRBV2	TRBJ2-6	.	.	CASSLGEAGANVLTF	TGTGCCAGCAGTCTGGGGGAGGCTGGGGCCAACGTCCTGACTTTC
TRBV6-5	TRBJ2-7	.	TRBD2	CASEASGEQYF	TGTGCCAGCGAGGCTAGCGGAGAGCAGTACTTC
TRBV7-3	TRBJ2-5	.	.	CASSLNAGKVETQYF	TGTGCCAGCAGCTTAAACGCGGGCAAGGTGGAGACCCAGTACTTC
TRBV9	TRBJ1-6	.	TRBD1	CASSPRTGAHNSPLHF	TGTGCCAGCAGCCCAAGGACAGGGGCCCATAATTCACCCCTCCACTTT
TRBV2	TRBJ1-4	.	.	CASRRTGATNEKLFF	TGTGCCAGCAGGCGCACAGGTGCAACTAATGAAAAACTGTTTTTT
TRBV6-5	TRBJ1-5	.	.	CPRVEERSNQPQHF	TGTCCCAGGGTTGAGGAACGGAGCAATCAGCCCCAGCATTTT
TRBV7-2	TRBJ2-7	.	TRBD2	CASSSGGGRNEQYF	TGTGCCAGCAGCTCCGGGGGAGGGAGGAACGAGCAGTACTTC
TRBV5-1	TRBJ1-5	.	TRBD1	CASSPGTGGGQPQHF	TGCGCCAGCAGCCCGGGGACAGGTGGAGGTCAGCCCCAGCATTTT
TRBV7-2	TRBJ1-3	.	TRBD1	CASSFLGTGTGNTIYF	TGTGCCAGCAGCTTTCTCGGGACAGGGACTGGAAACACCATATATTTT
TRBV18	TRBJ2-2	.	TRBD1	CASSPRQGGTGELFF	TGTGCCAGCTCACCGAGACAGGGGGGCACCGGGGAGCTGTTTTTT
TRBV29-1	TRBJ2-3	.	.	CSVDLAADTQYF	TGCAGCGTTGATCTAGCAGCAGATACGCAGTATTTT
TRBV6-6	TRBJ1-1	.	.	CASQPTANTEAFF	TGTGCCAGCCAACCGACAGCGAACACTGAAGCTTTCTTT
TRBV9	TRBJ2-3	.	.	CASSALQGSLGTDTQYF	TGTGCCAGCAGCGCCCTCCAGGGTAGTTTAGGAACAGATACGCAGTATTTT
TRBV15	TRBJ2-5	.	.	CATSRDQRPQETQYF	TGTGCCACCAGCAGAGATCAGCGCCCCCAAGAGACCCAGTACTTC
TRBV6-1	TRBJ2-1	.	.	CASSVEPGLGYNEQFF	TGTGCCAGCAGTGTCGAGCCCGGGTTGGGCTACAATGAGCAGTTCTTC
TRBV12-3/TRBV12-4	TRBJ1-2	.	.	CASSLRRAYGYTF	TGTGCCAGCAGTTTAAGGCGGGCCTATGGCTACACCTTC
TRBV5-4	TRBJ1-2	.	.	CALSQWGGANYGYTF	TGTGCCCTTTCCCAATGGGGGGGAGCTAACTATGGCTACACCTTC
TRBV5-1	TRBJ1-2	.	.	CASSPGPSNYGYTF	TGCGCCAGCAGCCCAGGCCCCTCTAACTATGGCTACACCTTC
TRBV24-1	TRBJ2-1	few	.	CATRGEDNEQFF	TGTGCCACCAGGGGGGAGGACAATGAGCAGTTCTTC
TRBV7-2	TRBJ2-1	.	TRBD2	CASRFPESGGSYNEQFF	TGTGCCAGCAGGTTCCCGGAGAGCGGGGGGTCCTACAATGAGCAGTTCTTC
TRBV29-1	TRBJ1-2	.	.	CSVVDRSYTF	TGCAGCGTCGTGGACAGAAGCTACACCTTC
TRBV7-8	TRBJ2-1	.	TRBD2	CASSRTSGLPPYNEQFF	TGTGCCAGCAGCCGGACTAGCGGCCTCCCCCCTTACAATGAGCAGTTCTTC
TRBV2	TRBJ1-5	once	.	CASANTVGGQPQHF	TGTGCCAGTGCGAATACCGTCGGGGGGCAGCCCCAGCATTTT
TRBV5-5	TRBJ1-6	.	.	CASRLSPRDNSPLHF	TGTGCCAGCAGACTCTCCCCCCGGGATAATTCACCCCTCCACTTT
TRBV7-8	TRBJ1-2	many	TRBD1	CASSLLQGTYGYTF	TGTGCCAGCAGCTTGTTACAGGGGACCTATGGCTACACCTTC
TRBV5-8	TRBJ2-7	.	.	CASTVQMSSEQYF	TGTGCCAGCACAGTACAGATGTCCTCCGAGCAGTACTTC
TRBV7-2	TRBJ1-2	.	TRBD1	CASSSGQGGWYGYTF	TGTGCCAGCAGCTCCGGACAGGGAGGGTGGTATGGCTACACCTTC
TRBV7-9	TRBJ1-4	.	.	CASSPHEKLFF	TGTGCCAGCAGCCCTCATGAAAAACTGTTTTTT
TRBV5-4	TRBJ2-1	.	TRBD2	CASRLLAGGNTYNEQFF	TGTGCCAGCAGATTACTAGCGGGGGGCAATACCTACAATGAGCAGTTCTTC
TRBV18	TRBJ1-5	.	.	CASSPAGNPRQPQHF	TGTGCCAGCTCACCGGCGGGAAACCCCAGACAGCCCCAGCATTTT
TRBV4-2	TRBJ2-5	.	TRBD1	CASSQDRGRGKTQYF	TGTGCCAGCAGCCAAGATCGAGGCAGGGGGAAGACCCAGTACTTC
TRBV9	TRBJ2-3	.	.	CASSASMTGGTDTQYF	TGTGCCAGCAGCGCTAGCATGACAGGCGGCACAGATACGCAGTATTTT
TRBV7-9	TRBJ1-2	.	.	CASSLAPGIVGYTF	TGTGCCAGCAGCTTAGCACCAGGGATTGTTGGCTACACCTTC
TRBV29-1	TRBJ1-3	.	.	CSVDTLSGNTIYF	TGCAGCGTCGACACCCTCTCTGGAAACACCATATATTTT
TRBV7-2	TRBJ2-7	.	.	CASSVGHLLEQYF	TGTGCCAGCAGCGTGGGACACCTCTTAGAGCAGTACTTC
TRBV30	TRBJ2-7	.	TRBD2	CAWSTSGGPVYEQYF	TGTGCCTGGAGTACTAGCGGGGGCCCCGTCTACGAGCAGTACTTC
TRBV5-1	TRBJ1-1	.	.	CASSWTAGVDTEAFF	TGCGCCAGCAGCTGGACGGCGGGGGTCGACACTGAAGCTTTCTTT
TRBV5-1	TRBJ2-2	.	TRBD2	CASSLITGTTNTGELFF	TGCGCCAGCAGCTTAATCACCGGGACTACCAACACCGGGGAGCTGTTTTTT
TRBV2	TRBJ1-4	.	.	CASRRLNEKLFF	TGTGCCAGCAGGAGATTGAATGAAAAACTGTTTTTT
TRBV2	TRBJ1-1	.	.	CASHTGVRNTEAFF	TGTGCCAGCCATACAGGAGTACGGAACACTGAAGCTTTCTTT
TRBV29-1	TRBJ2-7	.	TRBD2	CSVEAGGLREQYF	TGCAGCGTAGAAGCGGGGGGGCTTCGGGAGCAGTACTTC
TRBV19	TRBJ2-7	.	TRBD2	CASSISLAGVGEQYF	TGTGCCAGTAGTATATCACTAGCGGGAGTTGGCGAGCAGTACTTC
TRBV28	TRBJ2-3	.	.	CASRRFSRYTDTQYF	TGTGCCAGCAGGAGATTTTCCAGGTACACAGATACGCAGTATTTT
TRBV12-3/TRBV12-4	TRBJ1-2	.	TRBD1	CASSPGQLYGYTF	TGTGCCAGCAGCCCGGGACAGCTCTATGGCTACACCTTC